This T cell receptor beta chain was recorded in a study of CD8 T cells in Susac syndrome. The RNA input was 0.5 to 1 ug, and it was reverse transcribed with random hexamers. An immunoSEQ multiplex PCR generated amplified TCR beta CDR3 products spanning 54 Vbeta and 13 Jbeta. TCRdb re-called the immunoSEQ multiplex PCR reads through MiXCR, storing one row per CDR3 protein. The sample consists of around 200,000 distinct CDR3 sequences, 95% of them appearing once. The T cells that were sequenced for TCR beta were CD8+ and CD4+ cells from blood. The CD8+ and CD4+ T cells were isolated magnetically using a negative isolation approach, whereas the TEMRA cells were enriched by FACS. The V and J ends lost 3 bases and 0 bases respectively, with 11 bases between them. Germline CDR1 and CDR2: DFQATT and SNEGSKA (reference sequence). This CDR3 region has 15 residues.

The sequenced material came from CD4+ T cells from PBMCs. This chain links TRBV20-1 with TRBJ1-4, with D perhaps matching TRBD1 (5 bases). This TCR was recovered from a human donor in good health. CDR3 sequence: CSARGGESTNEKLFF. The CDR3 DNA sequence: TGCAGTGCTAGGGGAGGGGAGTCAACTAATGAAAAACTGTTTTTT.